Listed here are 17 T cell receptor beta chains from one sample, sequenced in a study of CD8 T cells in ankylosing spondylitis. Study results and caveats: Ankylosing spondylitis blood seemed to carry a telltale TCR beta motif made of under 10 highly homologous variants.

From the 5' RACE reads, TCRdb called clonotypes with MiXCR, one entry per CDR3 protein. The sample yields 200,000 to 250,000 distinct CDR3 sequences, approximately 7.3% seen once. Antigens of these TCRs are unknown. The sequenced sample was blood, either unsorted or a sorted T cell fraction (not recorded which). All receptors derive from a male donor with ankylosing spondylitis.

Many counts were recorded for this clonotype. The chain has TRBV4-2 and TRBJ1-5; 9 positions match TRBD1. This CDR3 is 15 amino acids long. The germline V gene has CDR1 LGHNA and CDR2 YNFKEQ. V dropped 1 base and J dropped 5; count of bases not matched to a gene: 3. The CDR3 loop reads CASSQGGQGHQPQHF. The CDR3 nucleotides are TGTGCCAGCAGCCAAGGGGGACAGGGACATCAGCCCCAGCATTTT.

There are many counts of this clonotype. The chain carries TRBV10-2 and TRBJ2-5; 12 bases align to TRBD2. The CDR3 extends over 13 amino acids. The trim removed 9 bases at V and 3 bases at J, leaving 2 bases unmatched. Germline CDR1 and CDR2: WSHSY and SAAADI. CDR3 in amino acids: CASRTSGEETQYF. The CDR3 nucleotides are TGCGCCAGTAGGACTAGCGGGGAAGAGACCCAGTACTTC.

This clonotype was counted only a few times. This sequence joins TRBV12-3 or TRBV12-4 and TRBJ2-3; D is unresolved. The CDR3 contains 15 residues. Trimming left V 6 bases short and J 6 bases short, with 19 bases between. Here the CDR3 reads CASSPDFPPLDTQYF. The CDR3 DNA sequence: TGTGCCAGCAGCCCCGACTTCCCCCCGTTGGATACGCAGTATTTT.

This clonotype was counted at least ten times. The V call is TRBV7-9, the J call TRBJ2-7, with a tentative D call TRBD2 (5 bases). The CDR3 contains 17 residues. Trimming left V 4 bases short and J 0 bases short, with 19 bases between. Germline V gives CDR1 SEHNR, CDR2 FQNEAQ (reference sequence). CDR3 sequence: CASSSTERGWSSYEQYF. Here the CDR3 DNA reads TGTGCCAGCAGCTCAACCGAGAGAGGGTGGAGCTCCTACGAGCAGTACTTC.

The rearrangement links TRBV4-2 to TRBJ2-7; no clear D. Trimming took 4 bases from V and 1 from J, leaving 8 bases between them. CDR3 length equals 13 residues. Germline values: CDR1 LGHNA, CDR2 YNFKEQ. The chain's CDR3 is CASSPGESYEQYF. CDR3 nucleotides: TGTGCCAGCAGCCCTGGGGAATCCTACGAGCAGTACTTC.

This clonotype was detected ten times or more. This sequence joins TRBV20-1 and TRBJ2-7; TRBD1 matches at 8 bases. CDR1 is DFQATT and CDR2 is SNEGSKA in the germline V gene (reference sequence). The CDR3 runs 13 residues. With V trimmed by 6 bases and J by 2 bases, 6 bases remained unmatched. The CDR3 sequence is CSAPDRDPYEQYF. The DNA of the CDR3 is TGCAGTGCGCCGGACAGGGATCCCTACGAGCAGTACTTC.

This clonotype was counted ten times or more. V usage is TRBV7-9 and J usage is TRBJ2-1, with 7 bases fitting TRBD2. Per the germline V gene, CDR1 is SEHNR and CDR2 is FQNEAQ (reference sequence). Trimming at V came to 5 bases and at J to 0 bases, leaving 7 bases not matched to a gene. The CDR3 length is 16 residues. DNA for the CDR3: TGTGCCAGCAGCCGTCTAAGCGGGGTCTCCTACAATGAGCAGTTCTTC. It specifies CASSRLSGVSYNEQFF.

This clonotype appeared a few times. The CDR3 reads CASSLGRGPGGSPYNEQFF. CDR3 DNA sequence: TGTGCCAGCAGCTTAGGCAGGGGGCCCGGCGGAAGCCCCTACAATGAGCAGTTCTTC. V usage is TRBV7-8 and J usage is TRBJ2-1; 8 nucleotides align to TRBD1. CDR1 is SGHVS and CDR2 is FQNEAQ in the germline V gene. V was pared by 1 base and J by 2 bases, with 13 bases of the junction left unmatched. CDR3 length equals 19 residues.

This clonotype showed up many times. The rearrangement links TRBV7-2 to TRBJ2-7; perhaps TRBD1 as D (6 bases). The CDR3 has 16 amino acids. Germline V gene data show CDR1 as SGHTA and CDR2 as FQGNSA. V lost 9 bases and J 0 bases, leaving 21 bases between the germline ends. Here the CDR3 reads CARAQGFMGPSYEQYF. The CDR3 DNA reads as TGTGCCAGAGCCCAGGGGTTTATGGGCCCCTCCTACGAGCAGTACTTC.

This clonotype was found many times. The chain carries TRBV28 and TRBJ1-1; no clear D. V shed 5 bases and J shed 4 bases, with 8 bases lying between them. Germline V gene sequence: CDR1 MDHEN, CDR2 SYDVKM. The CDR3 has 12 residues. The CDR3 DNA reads TGTGCCAGCAGTGCGTTGGGCACTGAAGCTTTCTTT. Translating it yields CASSALGTEAFF.

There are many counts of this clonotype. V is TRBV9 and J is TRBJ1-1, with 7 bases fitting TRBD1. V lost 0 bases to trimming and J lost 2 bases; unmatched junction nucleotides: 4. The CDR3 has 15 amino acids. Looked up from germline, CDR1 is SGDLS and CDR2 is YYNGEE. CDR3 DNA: TGTGCCAGCAGCGTAGGGGGACAGATAAACACTGAAGCTTTCTTT. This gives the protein CASSVGGQINTEAFF.

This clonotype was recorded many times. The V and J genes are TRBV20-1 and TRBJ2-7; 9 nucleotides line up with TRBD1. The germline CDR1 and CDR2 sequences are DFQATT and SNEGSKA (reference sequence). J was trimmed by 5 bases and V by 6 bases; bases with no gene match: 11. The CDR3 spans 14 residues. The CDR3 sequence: CSAPIRDRVHEQYF. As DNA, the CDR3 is TGCAGTGCGCCAATCCGGGACAGGGTGCACGAGCAGTACTTC.

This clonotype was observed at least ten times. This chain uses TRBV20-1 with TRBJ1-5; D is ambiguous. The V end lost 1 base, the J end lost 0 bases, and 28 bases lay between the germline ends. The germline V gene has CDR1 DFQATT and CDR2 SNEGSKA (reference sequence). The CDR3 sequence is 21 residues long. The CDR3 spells CSARASLVGPNSQYSNQPQHF. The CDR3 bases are TGCAGTGCTAGAGCCTCCCTCGTAGGGCCTAACTCTCAATATAGCAATCAGCCCCAGCATTTT.

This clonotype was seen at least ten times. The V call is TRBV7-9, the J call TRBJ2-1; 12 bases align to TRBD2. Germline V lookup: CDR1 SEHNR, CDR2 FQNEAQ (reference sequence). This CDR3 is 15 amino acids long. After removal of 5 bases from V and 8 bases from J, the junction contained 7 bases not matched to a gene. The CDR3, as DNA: TGTGCCAGCAGCCTGACTAGCGGGAGATACGATGAGCAGTTCTTC. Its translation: CASSLTSGRYDEQFF.

CDR3 sequence reads: CASKTALNTEAFF. DNA for the CDR3: TGTGCCAGCAAGACAGCGTTGAACACTGAAGCTTTCTTT. V gene TRBV2 combines with J gene TRBJ1-1, with D perhaps TRBD1 (5 bases). CDR1 is SNHLY and CDR2 is FYNNEI in the germline V gene. The CDR3 runs to 13 residues. The ends were cut back, 7 bases at V and 0 bases at J, with 9 bases in the middle.

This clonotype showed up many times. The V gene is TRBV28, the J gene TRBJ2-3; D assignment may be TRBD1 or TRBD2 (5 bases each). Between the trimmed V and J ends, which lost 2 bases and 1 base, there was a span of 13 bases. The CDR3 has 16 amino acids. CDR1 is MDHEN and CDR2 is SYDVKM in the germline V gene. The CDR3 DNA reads TGTGCCAGCAGTTTAAACCCCTTGGGGGGCACAGATACGCAGTATTTT. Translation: CASSLNPLGGTDTQYF.

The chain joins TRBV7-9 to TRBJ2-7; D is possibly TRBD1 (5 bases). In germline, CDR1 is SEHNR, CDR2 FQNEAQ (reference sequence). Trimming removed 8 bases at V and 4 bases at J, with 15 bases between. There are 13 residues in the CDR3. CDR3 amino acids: CASALGRRYEQYF. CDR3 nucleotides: TGTGCCAGCGCCTTGGGGCGGAGATACGAGCAGTACTTC.